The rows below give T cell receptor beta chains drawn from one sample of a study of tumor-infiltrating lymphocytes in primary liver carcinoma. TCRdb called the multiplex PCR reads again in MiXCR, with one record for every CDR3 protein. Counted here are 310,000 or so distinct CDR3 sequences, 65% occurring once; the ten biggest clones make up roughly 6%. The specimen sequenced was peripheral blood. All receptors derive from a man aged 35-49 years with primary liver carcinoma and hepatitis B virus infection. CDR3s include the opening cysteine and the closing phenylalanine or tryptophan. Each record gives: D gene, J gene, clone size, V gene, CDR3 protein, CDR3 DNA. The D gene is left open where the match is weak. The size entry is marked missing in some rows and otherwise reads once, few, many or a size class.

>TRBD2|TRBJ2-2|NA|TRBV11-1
CAGSRFTSANTRELVF
TGTGCCGGCAGCCGCTTTACTAGCGCAAACACCAGGGAGCTGGTTTTT
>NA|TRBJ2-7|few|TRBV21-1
CASSSRQGHVYEQYF
TGTGCCAGCAGCAGTCGACAGGGGCACGTCTACGAGCAGTACTTC
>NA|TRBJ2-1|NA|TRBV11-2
CASRLAWLAYNEQFF
TGTGCTAGCAGGTTGGCCTGGTTGGCGTACAATGAGCAGTTCTTC
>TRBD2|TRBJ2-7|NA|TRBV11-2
CSARLAGAYERYF
TGCAGCGCAAGACTAGCGGGGGCCTACGAGCGGTACTTC
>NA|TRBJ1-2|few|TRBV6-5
CASSYSVQGSYGCTF
TGTGCCAGCAGTTACTCAGTCCAGGGCTCCTATGGCTGCACCTTC
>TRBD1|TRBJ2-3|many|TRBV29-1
CSASPGQHTDTQYF
TGCAGCGCGAGCCCGGGACAGCACACAGATACGCAGTATTTT
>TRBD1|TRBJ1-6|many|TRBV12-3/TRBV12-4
CASSLLGDRNSPLHF
TGTGCCAGCAGTTTATTGGGGGACAGAAATTCACCCCTCCACTTT
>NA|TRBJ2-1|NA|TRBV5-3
CARSLCGNHYYNEQLF
TGTGCCAGAAGCTTATGCGGGAACCACTACTACAATGAGCAGTTGTTC
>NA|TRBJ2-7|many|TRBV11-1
CASSLSGGGYEQYF
TGTGCCAGCAGCTTAAGTGGGGGAGGCTACGAGCAGTACTTC
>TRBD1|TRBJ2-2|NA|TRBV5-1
CSSSRLGQGAGELFF
TGCTCCAGTAGCCGCCTGGGACAGGGAGCCGGGGAGCTGTTTTTT
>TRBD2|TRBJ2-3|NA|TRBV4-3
CASSQALAGDKDTQYF
TGCGCCAGCAGCCAGGCACTAGCGGGGGACAAAGATACGCAGTATTTT
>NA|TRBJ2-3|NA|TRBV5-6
CASSLGGLGDTLYF
TGTGCCAGCAGCTTGGGGGGACTCGGGGATACGCTGTATTTT
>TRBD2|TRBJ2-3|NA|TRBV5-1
CTSSLGAGDWGDTQYF
TGTACCAGCAGCTTGGGAGCGGGGGATTGGGGAGATACGCAGTATTTT
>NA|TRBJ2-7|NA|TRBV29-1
CSVAVIHEQYF
TGCAGCGTCGCTGTAATCCACGAGCAGTACTTC
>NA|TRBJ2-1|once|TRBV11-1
CASSSREVHYEQFF
TGTGCCAGCAGCAGTAGGGAGGTTCACTATGAGCAGTTCTTC
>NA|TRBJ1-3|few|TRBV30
CAWSAGSGNTIYF
TGTGCCTGGAGCGCAGGCTCTGGAAACACCATATATTTT
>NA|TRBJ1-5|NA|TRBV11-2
CTSSTRGNQPQHF
TGTACCAGCAGCACACGGGGGAATCAGCCCCAGCATTTT
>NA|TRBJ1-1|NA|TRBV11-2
CASNLGRTFAAFF
TGTGCCAGCAATTTAGGACGGACGTTTGCGGCTTTCTTT
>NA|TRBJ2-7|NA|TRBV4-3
CASSQRTGPYEQYF
TGCGCCAGCAGCCAACGGACGGGTCCCTACGAGCAGTACTTC
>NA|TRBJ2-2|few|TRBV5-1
CASRMGSLTTGELFF
TGCGCCAGCAGAATGGGGTCCCTAACGACCGGGGAGCTGTTTTTT
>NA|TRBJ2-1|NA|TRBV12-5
CASGLSVSGPYNGQFF
TGTGCTAGTGGTTTGTCAGTATCGGGACCCTACAATGGGCAGTTCTTC
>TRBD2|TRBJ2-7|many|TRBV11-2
CASVPSSDTSEGEQYF
TGTGCCAGCGTCCCGTCGTCGGACACTAGCGAGGGCGAGCAGTACTTC
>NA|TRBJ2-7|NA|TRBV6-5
CVGSYRSRVVEQYF
TGTGTCGGCAGTTACCGTTCGAGGGTAGTCGAGCAGTACTTC
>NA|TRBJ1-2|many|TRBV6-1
CASSEMQGDTF
TGTGCCAGCAGTGAAATGCAGGGCGACACCTTC
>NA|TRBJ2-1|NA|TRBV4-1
CVSSHANEQFF
TGCGTCAGCAGCCATGCCAATGAGCAGTTCTTC
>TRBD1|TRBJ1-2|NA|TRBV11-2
CTSSSRQGTSYGYTF
TGTACCAGCAGCTCCCGACAGGGCACGAGCTATGGCTACACCTTC
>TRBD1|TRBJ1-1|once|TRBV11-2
CASSLAYRGARTEASF
TGTGCCAGCAGCTTAGCCTACAGGGGGGCGCGAACTGAAGCTTCCTTT
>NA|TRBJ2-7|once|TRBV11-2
CASSPAGSYEQYF
TGTGCCAGCAGCCCAGCGGGCAGCTACGAGCAGTACTTC
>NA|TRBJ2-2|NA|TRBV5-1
CASSSGLAANTGEQFF
TGCGCCAGCAGCTCGGGGCTGGCAGCGAACACCGGGGAGCAGTTTTTT
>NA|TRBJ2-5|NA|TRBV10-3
CAISDSGWGLETQYF
TGTGCCATCAGTGATTCAGGTTGGGGGCTTGAGACCCAGTACTTC
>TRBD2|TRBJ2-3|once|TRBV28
CASIGLAKDTQYF
TGTGCCAGCATCGGACTAGCGAAAGATACGCAGTATTTT
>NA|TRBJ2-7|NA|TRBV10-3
CAIKGAGSYEQYF
TGTGCCATCAAGGGCGCGGGATCCTACGAGCAGTACTTC
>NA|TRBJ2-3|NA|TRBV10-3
CATSFIRGDTDTQYF
TGTGCCACCTCCTTCATCAGGGGAGACACAGATACGCAGTATTTT
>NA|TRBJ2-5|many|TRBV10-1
CASSSGPSLGETQYF
TGCGCCAGCAGCTCCGGGCCCTCCTTGGGGGAGACCCAGTACTTC
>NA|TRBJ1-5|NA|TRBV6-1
CASSPGQTYRPQHF
TGTGCCAGCAGTCCCGGACAGACATATCGGCCCCAGCATTTT
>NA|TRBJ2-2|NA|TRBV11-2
CASSLLRGVGELFF
TGTGCCAGCAGCCTTCTTCGGGGAGTCGGGGAGCTGTTTTTT
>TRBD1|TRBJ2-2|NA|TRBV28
CASLQGANTGELFF
TGTGCCAGCTTACAGGGGGCAAACACCGGGGAGCTGTTTTTT
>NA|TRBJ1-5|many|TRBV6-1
CASSEGVGMGNQPQHF
TGTGCCAGCAGTGAAGGGGTGGGGATGGGCAATCAGCCCCAGCATTTT
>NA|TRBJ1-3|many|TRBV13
CASSLVRGNTIYF
TGTGCCAGCAGCTTAGTTCGTGGAAACACCATATATTTT
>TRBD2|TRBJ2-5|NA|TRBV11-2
CTSSMRLAGRETQYF
TGTACCAGCAGCATGAGGCTAGCGGGGCGAGAGACCCAGTACTTC
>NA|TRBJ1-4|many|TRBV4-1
CASSQEMARGHEKLFF
TGCGCCAGCAGCCAAGAAATGGCACGAGGGCATGAAAAACTGTTTTTT
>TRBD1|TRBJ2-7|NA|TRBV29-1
CSVEEMTGPGGRQYF
TGCAGCGTTGAAGAAATGACAGGGCCCGGTGGACGACAGTACTTC
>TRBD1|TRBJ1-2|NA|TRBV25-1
CASSESRTGYYGYTF
TGTGCCAGCAGTGAGTCCAGGACAGGGTACTATGGCTACACCTTC
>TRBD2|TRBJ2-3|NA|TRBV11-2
CASSLESGIATDTQYF
TGTGCCAGCAGCTTAGAGAGCGGGATTGCCACAGATACGCAGTATTTT
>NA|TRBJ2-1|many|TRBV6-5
CASSYSSGRLSYNEQFF
TGTGCCAGCAGTTACTCGTCTGGTCGTCTCTCCTACAATGAGCAGTTCTTC
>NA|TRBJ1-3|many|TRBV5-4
CASSLAQTGGNTIYF
TGTGCCAGCAGCTTGGCTCAGACGGGAGGAAACACCATATATTTT
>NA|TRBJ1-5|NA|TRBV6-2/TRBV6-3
CASSSRVGANQPQHF
TGTGCCAGCAGTTCCAGGGTGGGGGCCAATCAGCCCCAGCATTTT
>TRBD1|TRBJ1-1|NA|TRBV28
CASTGTGGYTEAFF
TGTGCCAGCACCGGGACAGGGGGATACACTGAAGCTTTCTTT
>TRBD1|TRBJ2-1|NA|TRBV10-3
CAISERQGGGYNEQFF
TGTGCCATCAGTGAACGACAGGGGGGGGGCTACAATGAGCAGTTCTTC